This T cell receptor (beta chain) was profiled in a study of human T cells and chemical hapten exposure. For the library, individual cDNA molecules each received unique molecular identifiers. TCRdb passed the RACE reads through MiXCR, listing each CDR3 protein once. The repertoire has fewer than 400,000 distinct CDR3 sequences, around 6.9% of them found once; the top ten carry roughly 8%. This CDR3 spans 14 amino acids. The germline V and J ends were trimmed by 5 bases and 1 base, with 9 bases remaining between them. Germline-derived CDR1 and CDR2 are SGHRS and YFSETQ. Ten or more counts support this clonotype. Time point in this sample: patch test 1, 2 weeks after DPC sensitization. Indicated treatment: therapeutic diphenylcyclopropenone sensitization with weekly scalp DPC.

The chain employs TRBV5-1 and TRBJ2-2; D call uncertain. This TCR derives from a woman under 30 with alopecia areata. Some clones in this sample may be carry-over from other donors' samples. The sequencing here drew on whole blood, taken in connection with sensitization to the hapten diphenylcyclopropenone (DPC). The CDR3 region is CASRAAGNTGELFF. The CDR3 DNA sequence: TGCGCCAGCAGGGCGGCAGGGAACACCGGGGAGCTGTTTTTT.